These 2 T cell receptor beta chains were all obtained from the same sample, sequenced in a study of T cells after posttransplantation cyclophosphamide. Busulfan-fludarabine conditioning, marrow transplant, and cyclophosphamide on days +3 and +4 were administered. Assay: immunoSEQ multiplex PCR; the TCRdb copy retains only in-frame clones and omits some. This table holds more than 2,000 clones, around three quarters found once. Sequenced material: PBMCs, taken after allogeneic stem cell transplant with posttransplant cyclophosphamide. These receptor sequences come from a male patient between 60 and 69 years old who received an allogeneic stem cell transplant from a related donor and was CMV-positive. T cells may partly derive from the graft donor.

The chain recombines TRBV7-9 with TRBJ1-1, with TRBD1 matching 8 bases. Germline CDR1 reads SEHNR; CDR2 reads FQNEAQ (reference sequence). This CDR3 spans 13 amino acids. Germline trimming cut 5 bases from V and 11 bases from J; bases unmatched to any gene: 10. The CDR3: CASSPAGGRVAFF. In DNA form, the CDR3 reads TGTGCCAGCAGCCCCGCAGGGGGCCGAGTGGCTTTCTTT. Full variable domain (remainder filled in from reference TRBV7-9 and TRBJ1-1): DTGVSQNPRHKITKRGQNVTFRCDPISEHNRLYWYRQTLGQGPEFLTYFQNEAQLEKSRLLSDRFSAERPKGSFSTLEIQRTEQGDSAMYLCASSPAGGRVAFFGQGTRLTVV.

The rearrangement links TRBV7-9 to TRBJ2-1; TRBD2 matches at 7 bases. The trim removed 1 base at V and 4 bases at J, leaving 4 bases unmatched. Germline lookup yields CDR1 SEHNR and CDR2 FQNEAQ (reference sequence). The length of the CDR3 is 15 residues. The CDR3 here is CASSLGLAAYNEQFF. The DNA of the CDR3 is TGTGCCAGCAGCTTAGGCCTAGCGGCATACAATGAGCAGTTCTTC.